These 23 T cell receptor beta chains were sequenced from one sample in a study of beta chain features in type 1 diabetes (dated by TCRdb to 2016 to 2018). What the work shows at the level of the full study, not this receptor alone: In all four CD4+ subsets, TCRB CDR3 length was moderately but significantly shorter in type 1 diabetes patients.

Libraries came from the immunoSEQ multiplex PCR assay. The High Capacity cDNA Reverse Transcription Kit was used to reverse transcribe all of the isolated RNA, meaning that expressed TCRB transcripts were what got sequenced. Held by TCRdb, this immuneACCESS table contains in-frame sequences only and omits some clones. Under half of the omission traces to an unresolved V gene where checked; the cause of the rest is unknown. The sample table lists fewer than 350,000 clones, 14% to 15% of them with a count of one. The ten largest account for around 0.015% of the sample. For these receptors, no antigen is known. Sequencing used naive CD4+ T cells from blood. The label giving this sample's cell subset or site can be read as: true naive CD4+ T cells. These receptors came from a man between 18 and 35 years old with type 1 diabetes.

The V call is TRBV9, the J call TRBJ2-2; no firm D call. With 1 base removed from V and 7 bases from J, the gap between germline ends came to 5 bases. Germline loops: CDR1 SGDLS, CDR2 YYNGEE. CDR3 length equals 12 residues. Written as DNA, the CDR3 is TGTGCCAGCAGCGTACAGATCGGGGAGCTGTTTTTT. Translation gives CASSVQIGELFF. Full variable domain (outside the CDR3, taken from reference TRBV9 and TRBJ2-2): DSGVTQTPKHLITATGQRVTLRCSPRSGDLSVYWYQQSLDQGLQFLIQYYNGEERAKGNILERFSAQQFPDLHSELNLSSLELGDSALYFCASSVQIGELFFGEGSRLTVL.

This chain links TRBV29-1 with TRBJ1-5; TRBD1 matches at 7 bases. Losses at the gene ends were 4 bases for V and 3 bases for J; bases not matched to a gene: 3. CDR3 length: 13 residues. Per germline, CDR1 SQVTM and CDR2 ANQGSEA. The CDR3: CSVGGQTNQPQHF. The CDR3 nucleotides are TGCAGCGTTGGGGGACAGACCAATCAGCCCCAGCATTTT.

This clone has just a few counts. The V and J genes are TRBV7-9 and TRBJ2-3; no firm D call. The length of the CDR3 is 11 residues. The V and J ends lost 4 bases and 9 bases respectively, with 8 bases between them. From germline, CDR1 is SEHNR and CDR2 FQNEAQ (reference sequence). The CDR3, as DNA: TGTGCCAGCAGCTCCGTCCGGACGCAGTATTTT. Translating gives CASSSVRTQYF.

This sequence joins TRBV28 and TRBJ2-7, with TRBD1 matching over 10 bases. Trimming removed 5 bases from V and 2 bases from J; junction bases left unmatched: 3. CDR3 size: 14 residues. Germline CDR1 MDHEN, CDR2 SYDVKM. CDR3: CASSRTGGTYEQYF. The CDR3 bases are TGTGCCAGCAGTCGGACAGGGGGAACCTACGAGCAGTACTTC.

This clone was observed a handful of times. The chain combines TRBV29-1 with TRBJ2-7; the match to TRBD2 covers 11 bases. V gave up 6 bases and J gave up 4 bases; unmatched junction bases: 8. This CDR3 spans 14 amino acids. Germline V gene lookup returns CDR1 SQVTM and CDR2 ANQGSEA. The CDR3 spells CSVKTSGRAYEQYF. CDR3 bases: TGCAGCGTCAAAACTAGCGGGAGAGCATACGAGCAGTACTTC.

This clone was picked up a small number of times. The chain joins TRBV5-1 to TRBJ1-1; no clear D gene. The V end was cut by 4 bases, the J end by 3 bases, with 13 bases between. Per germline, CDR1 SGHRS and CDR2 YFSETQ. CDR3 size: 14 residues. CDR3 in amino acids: CASSTRRQDTEAFF. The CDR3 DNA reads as TGCGCCAGCAGCACCCGAAGGCAGGACACTGAAGCTTTCTTT.

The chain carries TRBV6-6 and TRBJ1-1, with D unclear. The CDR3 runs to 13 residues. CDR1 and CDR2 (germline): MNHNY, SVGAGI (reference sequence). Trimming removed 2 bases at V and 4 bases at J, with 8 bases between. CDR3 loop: CASSYVLGTEAFF. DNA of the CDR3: TGTGCCAGCAGTTACGTCCTCGGCACTGAAGCTTTCTTT.

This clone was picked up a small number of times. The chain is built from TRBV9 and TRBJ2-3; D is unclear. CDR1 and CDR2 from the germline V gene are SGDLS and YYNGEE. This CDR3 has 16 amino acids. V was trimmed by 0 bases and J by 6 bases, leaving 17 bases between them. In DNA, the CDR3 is TGTGCCAGCAGCGTAGGGGTCGGTGGTCCGGGTGATACGCAGTATTTT. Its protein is CASSVGVGGPGDTQYF.

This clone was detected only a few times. CDR3 residues: CASSLGQGAAGYTF. The CDR3 bases are TGTGCCAGTAGTCTGGGACAGGGGGCGGCCGGCTACACCTTC. The chain carries TRBV19 and TRBJ1-2, with 12 bases identical to TRBD1. V was pared by 5 bases and J by 8 bases, with 6 bases of the junction left unmatched. Germline V gene data show CDR1 as LNHDA and CDR2 as SQIVND (reference sequence). The CDR3 is 14 amino acids.

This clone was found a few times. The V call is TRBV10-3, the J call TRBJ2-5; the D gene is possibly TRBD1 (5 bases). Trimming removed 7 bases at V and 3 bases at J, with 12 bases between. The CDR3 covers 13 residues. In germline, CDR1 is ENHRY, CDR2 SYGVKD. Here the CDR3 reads CAITRTPEETQYF. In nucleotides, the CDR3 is TGTGCCATCACCCGGACACCCGAAGAGACCCAGTACTTC.

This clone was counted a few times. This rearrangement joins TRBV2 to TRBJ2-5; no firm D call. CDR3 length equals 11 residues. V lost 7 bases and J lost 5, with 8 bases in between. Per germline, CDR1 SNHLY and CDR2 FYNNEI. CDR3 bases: TGTGCCAGCAAGATCGGGGAGACCCAGTACTTC. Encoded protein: CASKIGETQYF. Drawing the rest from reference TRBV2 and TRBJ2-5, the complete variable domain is EPEVTQTPSHQVTQMGQEVILRCVPISNHLYFYWYRQILGQKVEFLVSFYNNEISEKSEIFDDQFSVERPDGSNFTLKIRSTKLEDSAMYFCASKIGETQYFGPGTRLLVL.

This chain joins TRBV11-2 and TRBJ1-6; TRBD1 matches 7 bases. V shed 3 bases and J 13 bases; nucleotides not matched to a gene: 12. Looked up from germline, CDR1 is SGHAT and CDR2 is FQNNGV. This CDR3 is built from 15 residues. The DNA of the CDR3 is TGTGCCAGCAGCTTCTACGCGGGACAGACTCTGCCCCTCCACTTT. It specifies CASSFYAGQTLPLHF.

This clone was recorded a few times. DNA for the CDR3: TGTGCCAGCCAGGGGCCTAACACCGGGGAGCTGTTTTTT. Translated, it gives CASQGPNTGELFF. The chain uses TRBV28 and TRBJ2-2; D possibly corresponds to TRBD1 (6 bases). V lost 8 bases, J lost 2 bases, and 9 bases lay in between. The CDR3 loop spans 13 amino acids. Germline V gives CDR1 MDHEN, CDR2 SYDVKM.

The CDR3 DNA reads as TGTGCCAGCAGCGATCGGGACAGGGGCTACGAGCAGTACTTC. It yields the protein CASSDRDRGYEQYF. V is TRBV9 and J is TRBJ2-7; 10 nucleotides agree with TRBD1. Trimming removed 3 bases from V and 3 bases from J; junction bases left unmatched: 3. The CDR3 has 14 residues. Germline CDR1 and CDR2: SGDLS and YYNGEE.

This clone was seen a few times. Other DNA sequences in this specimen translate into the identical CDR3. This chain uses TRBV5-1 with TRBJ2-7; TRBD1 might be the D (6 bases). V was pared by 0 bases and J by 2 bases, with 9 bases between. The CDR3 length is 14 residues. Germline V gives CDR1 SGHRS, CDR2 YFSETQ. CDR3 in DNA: TGCGCCAGCAGCTTGGGGCAGGGGCCCTACGAGCAGTACTTC. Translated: CASSLGQGPYEQYF. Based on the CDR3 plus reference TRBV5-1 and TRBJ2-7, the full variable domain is KAGVTQTPRYLIKTRGQQVTLSCSPISGHRSVSWYQQTPGQGLQFLFEYFSETQRNKGNFPGRFSGRQFSNSRSEMNVSTLELGDSALYLCASSLGQGPYEQYFGPGTRLTVT.

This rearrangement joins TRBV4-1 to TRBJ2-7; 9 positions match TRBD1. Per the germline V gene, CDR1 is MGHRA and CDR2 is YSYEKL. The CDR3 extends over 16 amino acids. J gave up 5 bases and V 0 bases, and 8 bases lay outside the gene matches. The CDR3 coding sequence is TGCGCCAGCAGCCAAGAACCGGGACAGGGCCCTCACGAGCAGTACTTC. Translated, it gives CASSQEPGQGPHEQYF.

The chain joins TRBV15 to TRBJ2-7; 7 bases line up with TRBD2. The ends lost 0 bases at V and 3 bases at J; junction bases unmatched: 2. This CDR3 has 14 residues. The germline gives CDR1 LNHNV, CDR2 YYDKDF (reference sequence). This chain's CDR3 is CATSREASGYEQYF. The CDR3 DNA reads TGTGCCACCAGCAGAGAGGCTAGCGGCTACGAGCAGTACTTC. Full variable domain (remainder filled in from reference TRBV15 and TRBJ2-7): DAMVIQNPRYQVTQFGKPVTLSCSQTLNHNVMYWYQQKSSQAPKLLFHYYDKDFNNEADTPDNFQSRRPNTSFCFLDIRSPGLGDTAMYLCATSREASGYEQYFGPGTRLTVT.

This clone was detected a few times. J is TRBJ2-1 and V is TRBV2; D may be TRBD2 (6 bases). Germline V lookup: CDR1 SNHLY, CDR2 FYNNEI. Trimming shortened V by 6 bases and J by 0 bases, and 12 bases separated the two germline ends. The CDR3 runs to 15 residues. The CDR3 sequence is CASSGTPRSYNEQFF. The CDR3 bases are TGTGCCAGCAGCGGGACTCCCCGCTCCTACAATGAGCAGTTCTTC.

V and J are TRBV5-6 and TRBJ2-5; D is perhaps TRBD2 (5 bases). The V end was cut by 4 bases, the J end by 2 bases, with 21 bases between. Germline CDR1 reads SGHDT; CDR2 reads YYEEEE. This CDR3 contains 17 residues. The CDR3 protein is CASSPWSSGSGQETQYF. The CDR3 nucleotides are TGTGCCAGCAGCCCGTGGTCCTCGGGAAGCGGTCAAGAGACCCAGTACTTC.

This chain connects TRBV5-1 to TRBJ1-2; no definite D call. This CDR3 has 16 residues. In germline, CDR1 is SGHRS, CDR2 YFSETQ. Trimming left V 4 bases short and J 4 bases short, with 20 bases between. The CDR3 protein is CASSLQAPGTFYGYTF. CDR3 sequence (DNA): TGCGCCAGCAGCCTCCAAGCTCCCGGTACCTTCTATGGCTACACCTTC.

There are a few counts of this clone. This chain's CDR3 is CASSIDRGLYEQYF. The DNA for the CDR3 is TGTGCCAGCAGCATAGACAGGGGACTCTACGAGCAGTACTTC. V and J are TRBV4-2 and TRBJ2-7; 8 positions agree with TRBD1. The CDR3 covers 14 residues. The junction had 6 bases not matched to a gene; V was cut back by 5 bases and J by 3 bases. Germline values: CDR1 LGHNA, CDR2 YNFKEQ.

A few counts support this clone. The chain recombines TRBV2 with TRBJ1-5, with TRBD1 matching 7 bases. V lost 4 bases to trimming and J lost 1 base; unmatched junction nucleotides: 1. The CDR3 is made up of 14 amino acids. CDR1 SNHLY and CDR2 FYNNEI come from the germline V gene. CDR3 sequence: CASSVQGSNQPQHF. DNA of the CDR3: TGTGCCAGCAGTGTACAGGGGAGCAATCAGCCCCAGCATTTT.

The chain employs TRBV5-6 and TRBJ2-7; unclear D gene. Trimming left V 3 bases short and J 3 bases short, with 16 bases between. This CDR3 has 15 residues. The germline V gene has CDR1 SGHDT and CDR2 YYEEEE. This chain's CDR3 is CASSSTAAADYEQYF. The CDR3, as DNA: TGTGCCAGCAGCTCAACGGCGGCGGCAGACTACGAGCAGTACTTC.